This TCR beta chain was obtained from a study of T cells in Graves' hyperthyroidism and ophthalmopathy. Stable disease denoted Graves' hyperthyroidism without ophthalmopathy progression within 18 months. Among the patients, aged 18 to 65, hyperthyroidism was newly diagnosed and had lasted under 2 months. Exclusion of patients followed from uncontrolled infection, other autoimmune disease, pregnancy or lactation. V dropped 1 base and J dropped 5 bases, with 11 bases sitting between them. The CDR3 covers 14 residues. Germline V gene lookup returns CDR1 LNHDA and CDR2 SQIVND (reference sequence). This clonotype was counted only a few times. Its specificity is not known. Broader study findings: Onset of ophthalmopathy came a median 6.5 months after the model predicted it.

The source material, RNA transcripts, was used to amplify TCR beta CDR3 regions. The HTBI primer set was used in a first-round RT-PCR of the TCR CDR3. One entry per CDR3 protein results from TCRdb running MiXCR on the multiplex PCR reads. The sample lists roughly 170,000 distinct CDR3 sequences; more than 15% were seen once. This clonotype originated in a woman in her forties or fifties with Graves' hyperthyroidism. V gene TRBV19 combines with J gene TRBJ1-1, with D possibly matching TRBD1 (5 bases). The sample was blood. The CDR3 sequence: CASSIVQGPTEAFF. In DNA form, the CDR3 reads TGTGCCAGTAGTATAGTTCAGGGTCCAACTGAAGCTTTCTTT.